A single sample gave rise to the 7 T cell receptor beta chains below, sequenced in a study of blood T cell repertoires in COVID-19. This table comes from immunoSEQ multiplex PCR, and its TCRdb copy is limited to in-frame clones, with some not included. The sample yields about 120,000 clones, about 87% seen once. Sequences were obtained from peripheral blood. These receptors were collected from a woman aged 70 to 79 with acute or convalescent COVID-19.

This chain joins TRBV29-1 and TRBJ2-3; weak D call: TRBD2 (7 bases). V lost 6 bases and J lost 4, with 20 bases in between. The CDR3 is 15 residues long. CDR1 is SQVTM and CDR2 is ANQGSEA in the germline V gene. CDR3 region: CSVGDKSGAPDTQYF. CDR3 bases: TGCAGCGTGGGGGACAAAAGCGGGGCCCCAGATACGCAGTATTTT.

The chain employs TRBV28 and TRBJ1-2; 11 nucleotides line up with TRBD1. CDR1 is MDHEN and CDR2 is SYDVKM in the germline V gene. The CDR3 has 16 residues. The J segment lost 6 bases and the V segment lost 2 bases, leaving 8 bases of the junction unmatched. The CDR3 DNA reads TGTGCCAGCAGTTTACCCGGACAGGGGGCTGGGGATGGCTACACCTTC. Amino acid sequence: CASSLPGQGAGDGYTF.

The V and J genes are TRBV18 and TRBJ1-1, with D hard to call. The CDR3 is 15 residues long. V dropped 0 bases and J dropped 1 base, with 9 bases sitting between them. Germline CDR1 KGHSH, CDR2 LQKENI. CDR3: CASSPPVSRNTEAFF. DNA of the CDR3: TGTGCCAGCTCACCACCGGTTTCCAGGAACACTGAAGCTTTCTTT.

The genes are TRBV7-3 and TRBJ2-2; D is uncertain. Trimming took 7 bases from V and 1 from J, leaving 7 bases between them. CDR3 length: 13 amino acids. Looked up from germline, CDR1 is SGHTA and CDR2 is FQGTGA. CDR3 amino acids: CASTLGNTGELFF. CDR3 sequence (DNA): TGTGCCAGCACCCTCGGGAACACCGGGGAGCTGTTTTTT.

The V gene is TRBV6-6, the J gene TRBJ1-3, with 8 nucleotides matching TRBD1. With 8 bases clipped from V and 0 bases from J, the junction kept 6 bases outside the gene matches. CDR3 length equals 15 residues. Germline CDR1 is MNHNY and CDR2 is SVGAGI (reference sequence). CDR3 sequence: CASRGQVLSGNTIYF. DNA of the CDR3: TGTGCCAGCCGGGGACAGGTGCTCTCTGGAAACACCATATATTTT.

The chain has TRBV2 and TRBJ2-2; 10 bases map to TRBD1. There are 14 residues in the CDR3. Germline lookup yields CDR1 SNHLY and CDR2 FYNNEI. V dropped 8 bases and J dropped 1; count of bases not matched to a gene: 1. CDR3 DNA: TGTGCCAGCGGGGACAGGGGGAACACCGGGGAGCTGTTTTTT. The encoded protein is CASGDRGNTGELFF.

This chain connects TRBV3-1 (or the pseudogene TRBV3-2) to TRBJ1-2, with 10 bases matching TRBD1. Trimming took 4 bases from V and 1 from J; bases not matched to a gene: 3. Germline CDR1 LGHDT, CDR2 YNNKEL (reference sequence). CDR3 length: 15 amino acids. The CDR3 region is CASSPWDRGNYGYTF. The CDR3 DNA reads TGTGCCAGCAGCCCTTGGGACAGGGGTAACTATGGCTACACCTTC.